This TCR beta chain is from a study of naive and memory T cell subsets. Study findings and constraints: Naive repertoires, especially CD8, held a few larger clonotypes, possibly memory cells re-expressing CD45RA. Over 90% of naive TCR sequences appeared only once, unlike memory subsets.

Turning to this clonotype: What it binds is unknown.

The beta constant-region primer was an equimolar mix of two oligonucleotides covering TRBC1 and TRBC2. Four rounds of PCR amplified the ligated cDNA using nested alpha and beta constant-region primers plus SP2. An oligonucleotide with the SP2 primer and a 12-nucleotide UMI was ligated to the cDNA 3' end. One entry per CDR3 protein results from TCRdb running MiXCR on the UMI-ligation and nested PCR reads. This table has approximately 140,000 distinct CDR3 sequences, roughly 23% appearing once. The CDR3 is made up of 16 amino acids. Germline CDR1 is SGHRS and CDR2 is YFSETQ. The V end was cut by 5 bases, the J end by 0 bases, with 14 bases between.

This TCR was sampled from a human donor in good health. The rearrangement uses TRBV5-1 and TRBJ2-2, with a possible D match to TRBD2 (6 bases). The sequencing sample was made of naive CD4+ T cells from blood. CDR3 residues: CASRPNSGANTGELFF. The CDR3 DNA reads as TGCGCCAGCAGACCGAATAGCGGAGCGAACACCGGGGAGCTGTTTTTT.